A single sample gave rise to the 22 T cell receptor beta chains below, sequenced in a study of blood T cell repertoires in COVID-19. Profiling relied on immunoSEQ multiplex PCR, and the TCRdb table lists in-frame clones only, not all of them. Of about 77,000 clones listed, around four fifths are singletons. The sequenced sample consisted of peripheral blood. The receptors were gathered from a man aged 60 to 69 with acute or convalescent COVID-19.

The CDR3 here is CASSITGGSTDTQYF. The CDR3 DNA is TGTGCCAGCAGTATCACAGGGGGTAGCACAGATACGCAGTATTTT. V gene TRBV6-5 combines with J gene TRBJ2-3, with 8 bases aligning to TRBD1. From germline, CDR1 is MNHEY and CDR2 SVGAGI. The CDR3 spans 15 residues. J lost 0 bases, V lost 5 bases, and 4 bases had no gene match.

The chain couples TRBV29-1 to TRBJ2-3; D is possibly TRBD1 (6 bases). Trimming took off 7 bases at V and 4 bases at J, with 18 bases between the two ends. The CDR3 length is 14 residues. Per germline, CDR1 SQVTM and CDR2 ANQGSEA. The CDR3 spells CSGEQTGMADTQYF. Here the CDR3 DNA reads TGCAGCGGAGAGCAAACAGGGATGGCAGATACGCAGTATTTT.

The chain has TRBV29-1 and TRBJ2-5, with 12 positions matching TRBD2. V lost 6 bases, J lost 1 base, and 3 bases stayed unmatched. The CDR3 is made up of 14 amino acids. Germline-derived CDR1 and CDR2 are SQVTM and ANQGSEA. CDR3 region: CSVRTSGIQETQYF. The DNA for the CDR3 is TGCAGCGTCCGGACTAGCGGGATCCAAGAGACCCAGTACTTC. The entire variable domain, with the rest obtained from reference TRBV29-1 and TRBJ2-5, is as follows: SAVISQKPSRDICQRGTSLTIQCQVDSQVTMMFWYRQQPGQSLTLIATANQGSEATYESGFVIDKFPISRPNLTFSTLTVSNMSPEDSSIYLCSVRTSGIQETQYFGPGTRLLVL.

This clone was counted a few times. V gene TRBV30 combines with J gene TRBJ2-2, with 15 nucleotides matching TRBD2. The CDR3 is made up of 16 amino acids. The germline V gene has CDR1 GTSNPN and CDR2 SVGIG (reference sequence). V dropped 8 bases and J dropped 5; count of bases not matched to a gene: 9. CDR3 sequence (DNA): TGTGCCCGGGGAGGGACTAGCGGGAGGACTACCGGGGAGCTGTTTTTT. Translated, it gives CARGGTSGRTTGELFF.

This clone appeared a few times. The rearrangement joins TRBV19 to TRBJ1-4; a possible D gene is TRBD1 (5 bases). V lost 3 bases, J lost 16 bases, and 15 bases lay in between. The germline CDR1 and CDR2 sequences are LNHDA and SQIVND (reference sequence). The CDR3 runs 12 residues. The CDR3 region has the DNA TGTGCCAGTAGTATCGGGGGTAGAAGTCCGTTTTTT. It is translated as CASSIGGRSPFF.

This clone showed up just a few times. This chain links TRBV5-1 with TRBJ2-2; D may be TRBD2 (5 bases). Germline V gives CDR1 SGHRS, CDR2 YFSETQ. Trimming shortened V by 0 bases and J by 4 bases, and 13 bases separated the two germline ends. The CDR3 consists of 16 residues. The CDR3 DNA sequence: TGCGCCAGCAGCTTGGTTGAGGGCGAGGGCACCGGGGAGCTGTTTTTT. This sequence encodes CASSLVEGEGTGELFF.

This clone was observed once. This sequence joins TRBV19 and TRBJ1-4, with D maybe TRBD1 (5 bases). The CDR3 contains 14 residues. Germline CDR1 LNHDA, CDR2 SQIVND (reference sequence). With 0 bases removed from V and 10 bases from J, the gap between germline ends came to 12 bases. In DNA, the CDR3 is TGTGCCAGTAGTATAGATCCGCGAAGGGGAAAACTGTTTTTT. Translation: CASSIDPRRGKLFF.

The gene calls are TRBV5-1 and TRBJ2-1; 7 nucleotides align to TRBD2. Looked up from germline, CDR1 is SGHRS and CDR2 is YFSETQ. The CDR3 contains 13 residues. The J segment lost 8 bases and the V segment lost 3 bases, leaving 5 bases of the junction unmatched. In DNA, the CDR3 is TGCGCCAGCAGCTCTTGGACTAGGGATGAGCAGTTCTTC. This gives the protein CASSSWTRDEQFF.

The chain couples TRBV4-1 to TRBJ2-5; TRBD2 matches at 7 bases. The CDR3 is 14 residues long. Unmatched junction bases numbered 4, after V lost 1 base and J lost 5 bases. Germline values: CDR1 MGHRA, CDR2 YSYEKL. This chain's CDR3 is CASSQVTSEETQYF. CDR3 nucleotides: TGCGCCAGCAGCCAAGTTACTAGCGAGGAGACCCAGTACTTC.

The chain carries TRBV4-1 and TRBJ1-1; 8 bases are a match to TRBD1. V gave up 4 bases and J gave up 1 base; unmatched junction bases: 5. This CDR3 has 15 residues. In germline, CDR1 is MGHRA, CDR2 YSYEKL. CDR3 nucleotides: TGCGCCAGCAGCCCTTCCGACAGGGGGAACACTGAAGCTTTCTTT. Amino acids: CASSPSDRGNTEAFF.

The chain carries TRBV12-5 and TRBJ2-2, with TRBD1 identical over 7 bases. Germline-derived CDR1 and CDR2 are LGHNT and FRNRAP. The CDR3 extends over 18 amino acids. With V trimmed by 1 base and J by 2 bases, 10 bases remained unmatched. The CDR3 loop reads CASGLAPRTGPNTGELFF. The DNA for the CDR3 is TGTGCTAGTGGTTTGGCTCCTCGGACAGGCCCCAACACCGGGGAGCTGTTTTTT.

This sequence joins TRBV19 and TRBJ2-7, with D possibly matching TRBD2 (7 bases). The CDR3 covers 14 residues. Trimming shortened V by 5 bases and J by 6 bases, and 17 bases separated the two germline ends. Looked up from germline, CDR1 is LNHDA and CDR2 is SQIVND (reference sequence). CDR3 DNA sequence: TGTGCCAGTAGTCCAGAGGGGGGAGGGTCCGAGCAGTACTTC. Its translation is CASSPEGGGSEQYF.

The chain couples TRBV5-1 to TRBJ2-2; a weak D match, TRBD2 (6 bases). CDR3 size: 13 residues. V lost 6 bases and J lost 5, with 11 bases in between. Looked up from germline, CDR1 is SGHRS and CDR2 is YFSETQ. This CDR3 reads CASTPAGTGELFF. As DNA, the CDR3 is TGCGCCAGCACCCCCGCGGGGACCGGGGAGCTGTTTTTT.

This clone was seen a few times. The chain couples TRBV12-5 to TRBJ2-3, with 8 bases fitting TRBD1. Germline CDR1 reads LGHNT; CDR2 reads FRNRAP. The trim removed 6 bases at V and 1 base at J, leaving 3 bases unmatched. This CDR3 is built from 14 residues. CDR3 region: CASGTGQGTDTQYF. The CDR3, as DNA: TGTGCTAGTGGCACGGGACAGGGCACAGATACGCAGTATTTT.

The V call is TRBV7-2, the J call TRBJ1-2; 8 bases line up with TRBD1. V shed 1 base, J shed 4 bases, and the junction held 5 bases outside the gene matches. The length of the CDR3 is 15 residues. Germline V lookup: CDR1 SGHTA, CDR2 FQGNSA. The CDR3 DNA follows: TGTGCCAGCAGCTTAGAGGCAGGGGGCGGCTATGGCTACACCTTC. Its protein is CASSLEAGGGYGYTF.

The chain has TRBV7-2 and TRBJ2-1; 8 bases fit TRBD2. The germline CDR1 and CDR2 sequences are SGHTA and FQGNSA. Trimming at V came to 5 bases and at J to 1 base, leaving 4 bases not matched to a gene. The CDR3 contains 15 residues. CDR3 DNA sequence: TGTGCCAGCAGCCTCGGGAGGGGTTCCTACAATGAGCAGTTCTTC. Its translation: CASSLGRGSYNEQFF.

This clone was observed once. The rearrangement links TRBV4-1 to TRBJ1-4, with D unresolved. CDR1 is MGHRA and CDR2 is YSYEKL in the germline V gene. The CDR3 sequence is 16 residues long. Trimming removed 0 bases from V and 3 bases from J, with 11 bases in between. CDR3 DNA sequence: TGCGCCAGCAGCCAAGATCCCGGCGGGGCTAATGAAAAACTGTTTTTT. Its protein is CASSQDPGGANEKLFF.

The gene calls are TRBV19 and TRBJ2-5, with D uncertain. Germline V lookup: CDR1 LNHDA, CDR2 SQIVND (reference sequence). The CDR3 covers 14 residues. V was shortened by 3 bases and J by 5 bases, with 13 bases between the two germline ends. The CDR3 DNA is TGTGCCAGTAGTATTCGAGTGTTCCGGGAGACCCAGTACTTC. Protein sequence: CASSIRVFRETQYF.

Here the CDR3 reads CASSPEVRVSYEQYV. The CDR3 nucleotides are TGTGCCAGCAGCCCAGAAGTCAGGGTCTCCTACGAGCAGTACGTC. This chain connects TRBV6-5 to TRBJ2-7, with D maybe TRBD1 (5 bases). Trimming removed 6 bases at V and 0 bases at J, with 15 bases between. Germline CDR1 MNHEY, CDR2 SVGAGI. The CDR3 is 15 amino acids.

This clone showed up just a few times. CDR3 in DNA: TGTGCCAGCAGTGAAGGGCCGGGGAGAAACACCATATATTTT. Protein sequence: CASSEGPGRNTIYF. This chain uses TRBV6-1 with TRBJ1-3, with D unresolved. The V gene's germline CDR1 is MNHNS and CDR2 SASEGT. Deletions cut 1 base from V and 5 bases from J, with 9 bases between. The CDR3 consists of 14 residues.

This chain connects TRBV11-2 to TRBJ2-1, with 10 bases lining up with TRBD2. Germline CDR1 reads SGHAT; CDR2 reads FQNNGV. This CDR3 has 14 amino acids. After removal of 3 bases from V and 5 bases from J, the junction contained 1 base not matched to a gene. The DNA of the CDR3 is TGTGCCAGCAGCTTCGGACTAGCGGACAATGAGCAGTTCTTC. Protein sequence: CASSFGLADNEQFF.

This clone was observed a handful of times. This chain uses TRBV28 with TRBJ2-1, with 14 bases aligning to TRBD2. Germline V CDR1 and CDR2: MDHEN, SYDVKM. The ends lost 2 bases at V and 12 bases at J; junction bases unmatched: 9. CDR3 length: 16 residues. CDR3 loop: CASSLPPTSGRGGQFF. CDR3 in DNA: TGTGCCAGCAGTTTACCCCCGACTAGCGGGAGGGGCGGGCAGTTCTTC.